The 32 T cell receptor beta chains given below trace back to one sample, sequenced in a study of T-cell reconstitution after alpha-beta-depleted transplantation in children. Unique molecular identifiers tagged the TCRbeta library. TCRdb reprocessed the PCR reads with MiXCR, giving one entry per CDR3 protein. The table records 200,000 to 250,000 distinct CDR3 sequences, 20% to 30% of them present only once. This specimen consisted of PBMCs, mostly from graft donor cells, obtained 360 days after TCRalphabeta/CD19-depleted stem cell transplant. These receptors all stem from a female patient between 2 and 15 years old who had a stem cell transplant for congenital amegakaryocytic thrombocytopenia, so the T cells may come from the graft donor.

This clonotype came up a few times. The chain couples TRBV4-1 to TRBJ2-2; the match to TRBD2 covers 12 bases. Germline CDR1 and CDR2: MGHRA and YSYEKL. The CDR3 is 21 residues long. With V trimmed by 0 bases and J by 1 base, 12 bases remained unmatched. CDR3 sequence (DNA): TGCGCCAGCAGCCAAGATAGAGGGCTAGCGGGGGGGCCAAGGAACACCGGGGAGCTGTTTTTT. It translates to CASSQDRGLAGGPRNTGELFF.

The CDR3 DNA is TGTGCCAGCAGCCTCAGAGGAGTAGAGCAGTTCTTC. Protein product: CASSLRGVEQFF. The chain recombines TRBV7-2 with TRBJ2-1, with D unresolved. The CDR3 has 12 residues. Germline CDR1 reads SGHTA; CDR2 reads FQGNSA. Deletions cut 5 bases from V and 10 bases from J, with 12 bases between.

Only a few counts were recorded for this clonotype. The rearrangement joins TRBV7-2 to TRBJ2-5; 11 nucleotides match TRBD2. Per the germline V gene, CDR1 is SGHTA and CDR2 is FQGNSA. The CDR3 is 15 residues long. Trimming at V came to 5 bases and at J to 2 bases, leaving 4 bases not matched to a gene. The CDR3 nucleotides are TGTGCCAGCAGCCCTAGCGGGGGGATGCAAGAGACCCAGTACTTC. Translation: CASSPSGGMQETQYF.

There are a few counts of this clonotype. V is TRBV3-1 and J is TRBJ2-5; TRBD1 agrees at 7 bases. V was pared by 1 base and J by 1 base, with 3 bases of the junction left unmatched. This CDR3 has 15 residues. Germline CDR1 and CDR2: LGHDT and YNNKEL (reference sequence). Here the CDR3 DNA reads TGTGCCAGCAGCCAAGTCAGGGGGACCCAAGAGACCCAGTACTTC. This sequence encodes CASSQVRGTQETQYF.

This clonotype was counted between two and nine times. CDR3: CASTSPGQAVYEQYF. The CDR3, as DNA: TGTGCCAGCACCTCACCGGGACAGGCGGTATACGAGCAGTACTTC. The rearrangement links TRBV6-1 to TRBJ2-7; 8 bases line up with TRBD1. Germline CDR1 and CDR2: MNHNS and SASEGT. CDR3 length: 15 residues. V shed 7 bases, J shed 4 bases, and the junction held 12 bases outside the gene matches.

This chain connects TRBV21-1 to TRBJ2-2; TRBD1 reflects the table's D call only, with no check against the DNA. TRBV21-1 is shown as a pseudogene. The CDR3 is 14 amino acids. CDR3 coding DNA: TGTGCCAGCAGCGGGACGGGGAACACCGGGGAGCTGTTTTTT. Protein sequence: CASSGTGNTGELFF.

This clonotype has just a few counts. This chain uses TRBV6-1 with TRBJ1-2; D is undetermined. V shed 7 bases and J shed 1 base, with 10 bases lying between them. Germline V CDR1 and CDR2: MNHNS, SASEGT. The CDR3 has 13 residues. The CDR3 reads CASKRANNYGYTF. As DNA, the CDR3 is TGTGCCAGCAAGAGGGCCAATAACTATGGCTACACCTTC.

The chain is built from TRBV12-3 or TRBV12-4 and TRBJ2-7; D call uncertain. CDR3 length: 13 residues. The V gene lost 4 bases and the J gene lost 0 bases, with 7 bases spanning the gap. The CDR3 loop is CASSSAYSYEQYF. The CDR3 DNA is TGTGCCAGCAGTTCGGCTTACTCCTACGAGCAGTACTTC.

This clonotype was counted between two and nine times. The chain joins TRBV20-1 to TRBJ2-3, with D uncertain. The CDR3 has 13 residues. Trimming removed 0 bases from V and 2 bases from J, with 6 bases in between. The germline CDR1 and CDR2 sequences are DFQATT and SNEGSKA (reference sequence). The CDR3 region has the DNA TGCAGTGCTAGAGAGGTCTCCACAGATACGCAGTATTTT. Translation: CSAREVSTDTQYF.

V is TRBV15 and J is TRBJ2-1; D gene ambiguous. The CDR3 covers 20 residues. V was shortened by 2 bases and J by 0 bases, with 23 bases between the two germline ends. CDR1 and CDR2 (germline): LNHNV, YYDKDF (reference sequence). The CDR3 DNA reads as TGTGCCACCAGCAGAACGCCGGGCCTAAACTTTCCTAGCTCCTACAATGAGCAGTTCTTC. Amino acid sequence: CATSRTPGLNFPSSYNEQFF.

The chain recombines TRBV5-1 with TRBJ1-1; perhaps TRBD1 as D (5 bases). V was shortened by 1 base and J by 2 bases, with 18 bases between the two germline ends. CDR3 length: 17 residues. Germline CDR1 reads SGHRS; CDR2 reads YFSETQ. The CDR3 is CASSLYFRVGVNTEAFF. The CDR3 DNA is TGCGCCAGCAGCTTGTATTTTAGGGTGGGGGTAAACACTGAAGCTTTCTTT.

This sequence joins TRBV30 and TRBJ2-7; 9 bases line up with TRBD1. CDR3 length equals 15 residues. Per the germline V gene, CDR1 is GTSNPN and CDR2 is SVGIG (reference sequence). V lost 4 bases, J lost 7 bases, and 14 bases stayed unmatched. The CDR3: CAWNKGQGFTSEQYF. CDR3 bases: TGTGCCTGGAATAAGGGACAGGGTTTCACGAGTGAGCAGTACTTC.

The sample holds many counts of this clonotype. V is TRBV14 and J is TRBJ2-5, with TRBD1 identical over 8 bases. This CDR3 is 14 amino acids long. The trim removed 9 bases at V and 0 bases at J, leaving 6 bases unmatched. The germline CDR1 and CDR2 sequences are SGHDN and FVKESK. The CDR3 sequence is CARGPGQDQETQYF. CDR3 DNA sequence: TGTGCCAGGGGACCGGGACAGGACCAAGAGACCCAGTACTTC.

V and J are TRBV6-2 or TRBV6-3 and TRBJ2-7; D ambiguous. V lost 0 bases to trimming and J lost 2 bases, with 11 bases between them. Germline V gene sequence: CDR1 MNHEY, CDR2 SVGEGT. The CDR3 runs to 15 residues. The CDR3 region has the DNA TGTGCCAGCAGTTACTCGAGCTACTCCGCCTACGAGCAGTACTTC. Translated: CASSYSSYSAYEQYF.

This clonotype occurred a few times. The chain is built from TRBV6-5 and TRBJ2-7; D remains ambiguous. Germline CDR1 MNHEY, CDR2 SVGAGI. The CDR3 has 11 amino acids. Trimming cost V 4 bases and J 4 bases, with 5 bases left between them. The DNA of the CDR3 is TGTGCCAGCAGTTCCCGGTACGAGCAGTACTTC. This gives the protein CASSSRYEQYF.

This clonotype was found a few times. CDR3 sequence: CATSDSPGANVLTF. The CDR3 DNA reads TGTGCCACCAGTGATTCCCCAGGGGCCAACGTCCTGACTTTC. The chain employs TRBV24-1 and TRBJ2-6; D not resolved. The CDR3 is 14 residues long. Germline CDR1 KGHDR, CDR2 SFDVKD. Trimming stripped 2 bases from V and 4 bases from J, with 5 bases between.

The gene calls are TRBV5-1 and TRBJ2-2; 7 nucleotides match TRBD2. The germline gives CDR1 SGHRS, CDR2 YFSETQ. The CDR3 spans 17 residues. V was clipped by 0 bases and J by 6 bases; unmatched bases: 11. The CDR3 loop is CASSLAVQGGPSGELFF. DNA of the CDR3: TGCGCCAGCAGCTTGGCCGTGCAGGGAGGGCCCTCCGGGGAGCTGTTTTTT.

The chain has TRBV11-2 and TRBJ2-5; 7 bases fit TRBD2. Per germline, CDR1 SGHAT and CDR2 FQNNGV. The V segment lost 4 bases and the J segment 4 bases; nucleotides outside the gene matches: 6. This CDR3 is 14 amino acids long. This CDR3 is CASSYRTRGETQYF. As DNA, the CDR3 is TGTGCCAGCAGCTACCGGACTAGGGGAGAGACCCAGTACTTC.

This clonotype was recorded a few times. This chain joins TRBV12-3 or TRBV12-4 and TRBJ1-3, with unresolved D. V shed 6 bases and J shed 2 bases, with 14 bases lying between them. The CDR3 is 15 residues long. CDR3 DNA sequence: TGTGCCAGCAGCCCGGACGGGAAGACTGGAAACACCATATATTTT. It specifies CASSPDGKTGNTIYF.

This clonotype appeared a few times. The rearrangement joins TRBV5-4 to TRBJ2-7, with a tentative D call TRBD2 (5 bases). The germline V gene has CDR1 SGHNT and CDR2 YYREEE (reference sequence). V shed 0 bases and J shed 3 bases, with 13 bases lying between them. The CDR3 contains 15 residues. The CDR3 region has the DNA TGTGCCAGCAGCTTGGGCACTAGTACTATCTACGAGCAGTACTTC. Residues: CASSLGTSTIYEQYF.

This clonotype appeared a few times. The chain links TRBV11-3 to TRBJ2-1; D may be TRBD1 (5 bases). The CDR3 has 16 amino acids. V lost 2 bases and J lost 8, with 19 bases in between. CDR1 is SGHNT and CDR2 is YENEEA in the germline V gene. The CDR3 is CASSLSGAGSSYEQFF. CDR3 DNA sequence: TGTGCCAGCAGCTTAAGTGGAGCAGGGTCTAGTTATGAGCAGTTCTTC.

This CDR3 is CSVGGSTDTQYF. As DNA, the CDR3 is TGCAGCGTTGGAGGAAGCACAGATACGCAGTATTTT. V is TRBV29-1 and J is TRBJ2-3; D unresolved. The ends were cut back, 4 bases at V and 0 bases at J, with 5 bases in the middle. In germline, CDR1 is SQVTM, CDR2 ANQGSEA. The CDR3 length is 12 residues.

Many counts were recorded for this clonotype. The chain uses TRBV7-9 and TRBJ1-1; D possibly corresponds to TRBD1 (5 bases). Germline V gene sequence: CDR1 SEHNR, CDR2 FQNEAQ (reference sequence). The ends were cut back, 0 bases at V and 5 bases at J, with 10 bases in the middle. This CDR3 has 14 amino acids. CDR3 DNA: TGTGCCAGCAGCTTAGCGTGGGGGGAAACTGAAGCTTTCTTT. Residues: CASSLAWGETEAFF. The whole variable domain, remainder taken from reference TRBV7-9 and TRBJ1-1, is DTGVSQNPRHKITKRGQNVTFRCDPISEHNRLYWYRQTLGQGPEFLTYFQNEAQLEKSRLLSDRFSAERPKGSFSTLEIQRTEQGDSAMYLCASSLAWGETEAFFGQGTRLTVV.

The V and J genes are TRBV9 and TRBJ2-2, with D hard to call. V was trimmed by 0 bases and J by 3 bases, leaving 9 bases between them. Germline loops: CDR1 SGDLS, CDR2 YYNGEE. CDR3 size: 15 residues. The CDR3 bases are TGTGCCAGCAGCGTAGCCCTACCTGACACCGGGGAGCTGTTTTTT. This sequence encodes CASSVALPDTGELFF.

The chain combines TRBV12-3 or TRBV12-4 with TRBJ2-1; TRBD2 aligns across 10 bases. This CDR3 has 15 residues. V was pared by 6 bases and J by 9 bases, with 11 bases of the junction left unmatched. CDR3 in amino acids: CASSSQRGGRGEQFF. The CDR3 region has the DNA TGTGCCAGCAGCTCCCAGCGGGGGGGCCGGGGTGAGCAGTTCTTC.

This clonotype was seen once. The chain couples TRBV11-1 to TRBJ2-1; 8 bases align to TRBD2. This CDR3 contains 18 residues. Germline V CDR1 and CDR2: SGHAT, FQDESV (reference sequence). V shed 6 bases, J shed 4 bases, and the junction held 17 bases outside the gene matches. The CDR3 here is CASSTPGGAPAHYNEQFF. The DNA of the CDR3 is TGTGCCAGCAGTACGCCGGGAGGGGCGCCTGCACATTACAATGAGCAGTTCTTC.

The chain couples TRBV6-2 or TRBV6-3 to TRBJ1-1; 8 nucleotides agree with TRBD1. The length of the CDR3 is 17 residues. Germline V gene data show CDR1 as MNHEY and CDR2 as SVGEGT. The V and J ends lost 2 bases and 1 base, in that order; junction bases with no gene match: 9. CDR3 bases: TGTGCCAGCAGTTACAGGTTCAGGGGGCGCGAGAACACTGAAGCTTTCTTT. It is translated as CASSYRFRGRENTEAFF.

The sample holds a few counts of this clonotype. This chain links TRBV6-4 with TRBJ1-2; D gene uncertain. Germline V gives CDR1 MRHNA, CDR2 SNTAGT. Trimming removed 3 bases from V and 3 bases from J, with 20 bases in between. The CDR3 runs 17 residues. The CDR3 protein is CASSELLDLSPYYGYTF. In DNA, the CDR3 is TGTGCCAGCAGTGAACTGCTAGACCTTTCCCCATACTATGGCTACACCTTC.

The chain employs TRBV29-1 and TRBJ2-7; D is possibly TRBD1 (6 bases). The CDR3 extends over 14 amino acids. V was cut by 3 bases and J by 0 bases, with 12 bases left in between. Germline V gene lookup returns CDR1 SQVTM and CDR2 ANQGSEA. CDR3 protein: CSVEGFRGSYEQYF. The CDR3 region has the DNA TGCAGCGTTGAGGGGTTCAGGGGCTCCTACGAGCAGTACTTC.

The chain joins TRBV7-9 to TRBJ2-7, with D unresolved. CDR3 length: 15 amino acids. From germline, CDR1 is SEHNR and CDR2 FQNEAQ (reference sequence). V was pared by 4 bases and J by 3 bases, with 16 bases between. The DNA of the CDR3 is TGTGCCAGCAGCTCAAAAAGTCCTACTCACTACGAGCAGTACTTC. Its translation is CASSSKSPTHYEQYF.

This clonotype has ten or more counts. This CDR3 is CATRGTGSYEQYF. CDR3 sequence (DNA): TGTGCCACCCGAGGGACGGGATCCTACGAGCAGTACTTC. This chain uses TRBV12-3 or TRBV12-4 with TRBJ2-7; TRBD1 or TRBD2 may be the D gene (5 bases each). V shed 10 bases and J shed 1 base, with 14 bases lying between them. This CDR3 has 13 amino acids.

The chain links TRBV12-3 or TRBV12-4 to TRBJ2-5; D remains unclear. The ends were cut back, 6 bases at V and 2 bases at J, with 10 bases in the middle. This CDR3 region has 13 residues. CDR3 loop: CASSPARQETQYF. The CDR3 coding sequence is TGTGCCAGCAGCCCCGCTAGACAAGAGACCCAGTACTTC.